The present entry profiles one TCR beta chain with its context. Antigen: not known. Sample treatment: around 19 received Ad26.COV2.S at low or high dose, single or two shots; about 5 received placebo; per-sample allocation not given. After the first vaccine or placebo injection, samples were drawn on day 63. Boston supplied an adult donor aged 18-55 years. It was Wuhan-strain SARS-CoV-2 spike that the Ad26 vaccine vector expressed. The record originates from a study of Ad26.COV2.S vaccination and SARS-CoV-2 variants. Broader study findings: Reported post-vaccination CD8+ and CD4+ T cell responses to spike showed substantial breadth.

Assay used: immunoSEQ multiplex PCR; TCRdb lists only in-frame clones, some missing. The sample yields hundreds of thousands of clones, around 87% seen once. The germline V gene has CDR1 LNHDA and CDR2 SQIVND (reference sequence). The CDR3 is made up of 13 amino acids. V gave up 4 bases and J gave up 5 bases, with 11 bases separating them. This chain connects TRBV19 to TRBJ1-2; D uncertain. This clonotype originated in a person between 18 and 65 years old who received the Ad26.COV2.S COVID-19 vaccine or a placebo. Specimen: peripheral blood, collected in a trial of Ad26.COV2.S vaccine versus placebo. The CDR3 spells CASSTVDGYGYTF. DNA for the CDR3: TGTGCCAGTAGTACCGTCGACGGATATGGCTACACCTTC.